One and the same sample provided the 9 T cell receptor beta chains below, sequenced in a study of T cells after yellow fever vaccination. TCRdb itself ran the 5' RACE reads through MiXCR, one entry per CDR3 protein. The data contain 100,000 to 150,000 distinct CDR3 sequences, roughly 10% of them singletons. Here the sequenced sample was CD8+ T cells sorted from PBMCs, taken on the day of the yellow fever booster vaccination. These receptors were collected from a man aged 18 to 35 who received the YFV17D yellow fever vaccine.

The J gene is TRBJ2-1, the V gene TRBV11-1, with TRBD1 as a possible D gene (6 bases). Trimming took 5 bases from V and 0 from J, leaving 17 bases between them. The CDR3 consists of 17 residues. The germline gives CDR1 SGHAT, CDR2 FQDESV (reference sequence). Here the CDR3 DNA reads TGTGCCAGCAGCGCCAGGAGAGGGACACGCTCCTACAATGAGCAGTTCTTC. Protein: CASSARRGTRSYNEQFF.

The rearrangement links TRBV12-3 or TRBV12-4 to TRBJ2-5; tentative D call: TRBD2 (5 bases). The CDR3 totals 15 residues. V shed 4 bases and J shed 2 bases, with 14 bases lying between them. The CDR3 reads CASSSRGRDQETQYF. In DNA form, the CDR3 reads TGTGCCAGCAGTTCTCGCGGACGGGATCAAGAGACCCAGTACTTC.

There are a few counts of this clonotype. V is TRBV5-6 and J is TRBJ2-1; TRBD1 matches at 7 bases. This CDR3 region has 15 residues. CDR1 is SGHDT, CDR2 YYEEEE, per germline. J lost 2 bases, V lost 4 bases, and 6 bases had no gene match. In DNA, the CDR3 is TGTGCCAGCAGCACGACAGGGATCCCCTACAATGAGCAGTTCTTC. Protein product: CASSTTGIPYNEQFF.

The V call is TRBV4-1, the J call TRBJ2-1; 12 bases align to TRBD1. With 1 base clipped from V and 8 bases from J, the junction kept 3 bases outside the gene matches. The CDR3 has 15 amino acids. Per the germline V gene, CDR1 is MGHRA and CDR2 is YSYEKL. This CDR3 is CASSQGDRGLDEQFF. The CDR3 DNA sequence: TGCGCCAGCAGCCAAGGGGACAGGGGGCTTGATGAGCAGTTCTTC.

The rearrangement uses TRBV4-3 and TRBJ2-5, with TRBD2 as a possible D gene (5 bases). CDR3 size: 15 residues. Germline V gene lookup returns CDR1 LGHNA and CDR2 YSLEER. V gave up 3 bases and J gave up 5 bases, with 16 bases separating them. As DNA, the CDR3 is TGCGCCAGCAGCCAGCTAGGACTGCCATGGGAGACCCAGTACTTC. Translation gives CASSQLGLPWETQYF.

This clonotype was detected many times. The chain couples TRBV7-9 to TRBJ2-7; D unresolved. Germline V gene sequence: CDR1 SEHNR, CDR2 FQNEAQ (reference sequence). This CDR3 is built from 14 residues. Between the trimmed V and J ends, which lost 2 bases and 0 bases, there was a span of 8 bases. The CDR3 here is CASSLSGSSYEQYF. CDR3 coding DNA: TGTGCCAGCAGCTTATCGGGCAGCTCCTACGAGCAGTACTTC.

For the CDR3, the DNA is TGTGCCAGCAGCTCCGCAACCGGGGCACAAGAGACCCAGTACTTC. Translation gives CASSSATGAQETQYF. The V gene is TRBV7-7, the J gene TRBJ2-5; D possibly matches TRBD1 or TRBD2 (5 bases each). Germline-derived CDR1 and CDR2 are SSHAT and FNYEAQ (reference sequence). With 4 bases removed from V and 2 bases from J, the gap between germline ends came to 14 bases. The CDR3 extends over 15 amino acids. Full variable domain (outside the CDR3, taken from reference TRBV7-7 and TRBJ2-5): GAGVSQSPRYKVTKRGQDVTLRCDPISSHATLYWYQQALGQGPEFLTYFNYEAQPDKSGLPSDRFSAERPEGSISTLTIQRTEQRDSAMYRCASSSATGAQETQYFGPGTRLLVL.

This clonotype has a handful of counts. The chain recombines TRBV25-1 with TRBJ2-7; D tentatively reads TRBD1 or TRBD2 (7 bases each). Germline CDR1 and CDR2: MGHDK and SYGVNS. Between the trimmed V and J ends, which lost 5 bases and 2 bases, there was a span of 13 bases. This CDR3 has 14 amino acids. The CDR3 DNA reads TGTGCCAGCAGTCAGGGGGGGTCCCCCTACGAGCAGTACTTC. It encodes CASSQGGSPYEQYF.

The chain recombines TRBV25-1 with TRBJ2-2; D possibly matches TRBD1 or TRBD2 (6 bases each). The V gene lost 6 bases and the J gene lost 0 bases, with 14 bases spanning the gap. Germline assignment: CDR1 MGHDK and CDR2 SYGVNS. There are 16 residues in the CDR3. The CDR3: CASSTPGAANTGELFF. CDR3 DNA: TGTGCCAGCAGCACCCCGGGGGCGGCGAACACCGGGGAGCTGTTTTTT.